A single TCR beta chain is shown here with its context. Its matching antigen is unknown. The data originate from a study of T-cell memory formation after mild COVID-19. Overall study findings and caveats: Contracting clones from day 15 to 85 had balanced CD4/CD8; later expanders favoured CD4+.

The CDR3 extends over 15 amino acids. CDR1 and CDR2 from the germline V gene are MNHNY and SVGAGI (reference sequence). With 6 bases clipped from V and 9 bases from J, the junction kept 9 bases outside the gene matches. TCRdb re-derived calls from the 5' RACE reads in MiXCR, one entry per CDR3 protein. The table lists 300,000 to 400,000 distinct CDR3 sequences, more than 15% of them singletons. The sample consisted of PBMCs or a T cell subset sorted from them (not recorded which). This TCR was recovered from a man between 18 and 29 years old who had mild COVID-19 (a few samples of this study predate the infection). Cell type and time point are not known. The chain combines TRBV6-6 with TRBJ1-6; TRBD1 matches at 9 bases. The CDR3 spells CASRGRTGDISPLHF. DNA of the CDR3: TGTGCCAGCAGAGGGAGGACAGGGGATATTTCACCCCTCCACTTT.